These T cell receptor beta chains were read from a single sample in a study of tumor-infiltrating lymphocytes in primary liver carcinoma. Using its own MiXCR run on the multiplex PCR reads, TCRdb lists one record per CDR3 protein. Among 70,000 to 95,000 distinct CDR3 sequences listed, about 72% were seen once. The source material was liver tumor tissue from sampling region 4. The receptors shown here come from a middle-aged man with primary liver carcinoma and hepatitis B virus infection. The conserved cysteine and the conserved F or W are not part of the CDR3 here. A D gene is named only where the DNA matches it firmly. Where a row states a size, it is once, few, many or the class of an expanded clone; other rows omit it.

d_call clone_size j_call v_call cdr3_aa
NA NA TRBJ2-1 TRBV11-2 ASSSSVGVMGQF
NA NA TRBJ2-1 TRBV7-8 ASSLASSSYNEQF
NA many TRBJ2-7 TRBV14 ASSPKVTTGPLYEQY
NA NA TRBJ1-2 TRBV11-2 AGSLEWNYGYT
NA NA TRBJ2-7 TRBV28 ACSNSHEQY
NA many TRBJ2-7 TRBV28 ASTTPTRATGGQY
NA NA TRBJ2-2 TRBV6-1 AISFRQNTGDLF
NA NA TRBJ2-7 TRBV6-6 ASSPTSHYGQY
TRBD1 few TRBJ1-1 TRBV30 AWNVGQGNTEAF
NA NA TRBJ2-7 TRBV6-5 ASSKETRSSYEQY
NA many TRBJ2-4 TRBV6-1 ASLGPPENIQY
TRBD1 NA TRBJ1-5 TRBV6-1 VSGDGTGGYQPQH
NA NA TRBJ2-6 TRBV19 ASSVRGPGANVLT
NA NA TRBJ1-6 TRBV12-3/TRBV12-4 VSSPGSGGEGSPLH
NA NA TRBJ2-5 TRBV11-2 AGSLVSGGSRQETQY
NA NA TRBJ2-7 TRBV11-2 AGSLSVGLVGGGYKQY
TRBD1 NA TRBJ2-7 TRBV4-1 VSSQERDRRYEQY
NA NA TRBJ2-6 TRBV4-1 ASSQDVYSGANVLT
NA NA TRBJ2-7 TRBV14 TNSQTGLGGWEQY
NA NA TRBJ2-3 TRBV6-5 GSVTQY
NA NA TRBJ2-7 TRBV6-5 ASRGGSPLSYEQY
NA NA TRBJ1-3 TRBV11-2 ANSPSTGGNTIY
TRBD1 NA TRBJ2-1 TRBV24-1 ATRRQGPRDEQF
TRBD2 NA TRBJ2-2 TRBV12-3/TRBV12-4 ASRPPRVPGTSGRRNTRELF
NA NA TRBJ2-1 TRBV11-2 ASSSSLGVMGQF
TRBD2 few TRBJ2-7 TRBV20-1 SARGGLAGVLDETYEQY